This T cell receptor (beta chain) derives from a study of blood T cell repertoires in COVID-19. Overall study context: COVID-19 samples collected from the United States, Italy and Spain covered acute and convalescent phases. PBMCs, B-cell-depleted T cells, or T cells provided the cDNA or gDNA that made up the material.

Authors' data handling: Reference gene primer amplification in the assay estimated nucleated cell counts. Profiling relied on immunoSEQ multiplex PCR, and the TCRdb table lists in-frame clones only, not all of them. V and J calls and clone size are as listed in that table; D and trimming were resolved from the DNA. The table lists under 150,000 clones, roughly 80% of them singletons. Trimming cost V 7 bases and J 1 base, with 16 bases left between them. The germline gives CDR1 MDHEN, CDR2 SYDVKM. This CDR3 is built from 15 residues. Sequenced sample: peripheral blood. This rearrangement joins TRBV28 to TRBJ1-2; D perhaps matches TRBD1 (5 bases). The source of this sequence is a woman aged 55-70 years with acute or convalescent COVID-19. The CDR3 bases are TGTGCCAGCACCCAAAGCCCCCAGGGTAACTATGGCTACACCTTC. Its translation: CASTQSPQGNYGYTF.